The 22 T cell receptor beta chains listed next were all sequenced from one sample in a study of OX40 agonist ivuxolimab in advanced cancers. Clones were sequenced by immunoSEQ multiplex PCR, and TCRdb holds only the in-frame ones, with some missing. The sample carries fewer than 85,000 clones, roughly 84% recorded once. Source: CD4+ or CD8+ T cells sorted from blood, taken in a trial of the OX40 agonist ivuxolimab. The receptors here all came from an adult with an advanced solid tumor such as melanoma, head and neck, liver or kidney cancer.

The rearrangement links TRBV10-3 to TRBJ2-3, with D unresolved. The CDR3 has 15 residues. The germline gives CDR1 ENHRY, CDR2 SYGVKD. The V and J ends lost 4 bases and 1 base respectively, with 12 bases between them. CDR3 sequence: CAISGGMVGTDTQYF. CDR3 nucleotides: TGTGCCATCAGTGGGGGAATGGTCGGCACAGATACGCAGTATTTT.

J is TRBJ2-5 and V is TRBV19; D is possibly TRBD2 (6 bases). This CDR3 is built from 14 residues. The germline V gene encodes CDR1 LNHDA and CDR2 SQIVND (reference sequence). Deletions cut 3 bases from V and 4 bases from J, with 12 bases between. The CDR3 DNA sequence: TGTGCCAGTAGTATCGGGGGTAGCCCAGAGACCCAGTACTTC. The encoded protein is CASSIGGSPETQYF.

CDR3 residues: CASTSGTSGGSSTDTQYF. The CDR3, as DNA: TGTGCCAGCACCTCCGGGACTAGCGGGGGGTCTAGCACAGATACGCAGTATTTT. This sequence joins TRBV28 and TRBJ2-3; 15 bases are a match to TRBD2. The CDR3 runs 18 residues. The junction had 8 bases not matched to a gene; V was cut back by 7 bases and J by 0 bases. Germline assignment: CDR1 MDHEN and CDR2 SYDVKM.

The chain couples TRBV19 to TRBJ2-5; D call uncertain. Trimming shortened V by 10 bases and J by 3 bases, and 9 bases separated the two germline ends. This CDR3 has 11 amino acids. Germline-derived CDR1 and CDR2 are LNHDA and SQIVND (reference sequence). DNA of the CDR3: TGTGCCACAACCCGGGAAGAGACCCAGTACTTC. Amino acids: CATTREETQYF.

The chain is built from TRBV19 and TRBJ1-4; a weak D match, TRBD1 (6 bases). Trimming stripped 5 bases from V and 3 bases from J, with 13 bases between. Germline V gene data show CDR1 as LNHDA and CDR2 as SQIVND (reference sequence). The CDR3 is made up of 15 amino acids. The CDR3 nucleotides read TGTGCCAGTAGTGCCCTACAGGGCTCTAATGAAAAACTGTTTTTT. Encoded protein: CASSALQGSNEKLFF.

V gene TRBV18 combines with J gene TRBJ1-5; maybe TRBD1 (5 bases). CDR1 KGHSH and CDR2 LQKENI come from the germline V gene. Trimming removed 10 bases at V and 0 bases at J, with 13 bases between. This CDR3 comprises 14 residues. As DNA, the CDR3 is TGTGCCACCTCCGGGGGGGGTAGCAATCAGCCCCAGCATTTT. This codes for CATSGGGSNQPQHF.

The chain carries TRBV5-4 and TRBJ2-1; a possible D gene is TRBD2 (7 bases). With 5 bases removed from V and 8 bases from J, the gap between germline ends came to 20 bases. CDR3 length equals 15 residues. Germline CDR1 is SGHNT and CDR2 is YYREEE (reference sequence). The CDR3 DNA follows: TGTGCCAGCAGTTCTCTATCCCAGGGGAGGGATGAGCAGTTCTTC. Translation gives CASSSLSQGRDEQFF.

There are a few counts of this clone. J is TRBJ2-7 and V is TRBV18; no clear D. Trimming pared 2 bases from V and 3 bases from J, leaving 8 bases between. The CDR3 sequence is 13 residues long. Germline V lookup: CDR1 KGHSH, CDR2 LQKENI. CDR3 bases: TGTGCCAGCTCACCAACCGGAGACTACGAGCAGTACTTC. It codes for CASSPTGDYEQYF.

The chain employs TRBV5-4 and TRBJ1-2; D unclear. The CDR3 consists of 13 residues. The V and J ends lost 5 bases and 6 bases respectively, with 14 bases between them. CDR1 SGHNT and CDR2 YYREEE come from the germline V gene (reference sequence). The CDR3 here is CASRSDGSNGYTF. The CDR3 DNA reads TGTGCCAGCAGATCGGACGGGAGCAATGGCTACACCTTC.

This clone showed up just a few times. The chain carries TRBV18 and TRBJ1-1; 7 nucleotides agree with TRBD1. CDR1 KGHSH and CDR2 LQKENI come from the germline V gene. V lost 2 bases, J lost 4 bases, and 1 base stayed unmatched. This CDR3 comprises 13 residues. CDR3 nucleotides: TGTGCCAGCTCACCAACAGGGGCCACTGAAGCTTTCTTT. Residues: CASSPTGATEAFF.

V and J are TRBV5-1 and TRBJ2-1; D may be TRBD2 (6 bases). Germline V gene data show CDR1 as SGHRS and CDR2 as YFSETQ. This CDR3 is built from 14 residues. V was cut by 3 bases and J by 4 bases, with 11 bases left in between. The CDR3 DNA reads as TGCGCCAGCAGCTCGGGACTGGGATACAATGAGCAGTTCTTC. Translation: CASSSGLGYNEQFF.

The chain is built from TRBV29-1 and TRBJ2-2, with TRBD1 matching over 9 bases. Germline CDR1 and CDR2: SQVTM and ANQGSEA. V shed 4 bases and J 4 bases; nucleotides not matched to a gene: 1. There are 13 residues in the CDR3. This CDR3 is CSVGTGVTGELFF. CDR3 sequence (DNA): TGCAGCGTTGGGACAGGGGTCACCGGGGAGCTGTTTTTT.

The rearrangement uses TRBV30 and TRBJ2-5, with a weak D call TRBD2 (6 bases). The V gene's germline CDR1 is GTSNPN and CDR2 SVGIG (reference sequence). The CDR3 sequence is 14 residues long. V dropped 1 base and J dropped 4 bases, with 13 bases sitting between them. This CDR3 reads CAWSGFVGGETQYF. In DNA form, the CDR3 reads TGTGCCTGGAGTGGTTTTGTGGGAGGAGAGACCCAGTACTTC.

V is TRBV10-3 and J is TRBJ2-5; D is ambiguous. The better agreement between TRBJ2-7 and the DNA end casts doubt on the J call. Per germline, CDR1 ENHRY and CDR2 SYGVKD. The CDR3 covers 14 residues. The DNA of the CDR3 is TGTGCCATCAGTGAGCTCCGGCAGTCCTACGAGCAGTACTTC. This encodes CAISELRQSYEQYF.

V gene TRBV28 combines with J gene TRBJ2-7, with a tentative D call TRBD2 (6 bases). Germline V gives CDR1 MDHEN, CDR2 SYDVKM. The germline V and J ends were trimmed by 5 bases and 7 bases, with 12 bases remaining between them. The CDR3 has 12 amino acids. CDR3 protein: CASSLLGGEQYF. CDR3 nucleotides: TGTGCCAGCAGTCTCCTTGGAGGGGAGCAGTACTTC.

The V call is TRBV7-9, the J call TRBJ2-3; 9 bases map to TRBD1. In germline, CDR1 is SEHNR, CDR2 FQNEAQ (reference sequence). V gave up 4 bases and J gave up 3 bases; unmatched junction bases: 5. The CDR3 is 15 residues long. The CDR3 loop is CASSWGQGWTDTQYF. As DNA, the CDR3 is TGTGCCAGCAGCTGGGGACAGGGATGGACAGATACGCAGTATTTT. Combining the CDR3 with reference TRBV7-9 and TRBJ2-3 gives the whole variable domain DTGVSQNPRHKITKRGQNVTFRCDPISEHNRLYWYRQTLGQGPEFLTYFQNEAQLEKSRLLSDRFSAERPKGSFSTLEIQRTEQGDSAMYLCASSWGQGWTDTQYFGPGTRLTVL.

The gene calls are TRBV7-9 and TRBJ1-3; D not resolved. V lost 6 bases to trimming and J lost 3 bases, with 12 bases between them. In germline, CDR1 is SEHNR, CDR2 FQNEAQ (reference sequence). The CDR3 contains 14 residues. This CDR3 is CASRPEASGNTIYF. Written as DNA, the CDR3 is TGTGCCAGCAGGCCTGAAGCAAGTGGAAACACCATATATTTT.

The chain combines TRBV5-1 with TRBJ2-1; the match to TRBD2 covers 7 bases. The CDR3 length is 17 residues. Germline loops: CDR1 SGHRS, CDR2 YFSETQ. The J segment lost 3 bases and the V segment lost 0 bases, leaving 9 bases of the junction unmatched. CDR3: CASSLESASGFYNEQFF. Written as DNA, the CDR3 is TGCGCCAGCAGCTTGGAATCGGCTAGCGGCTTCTACAATGAGCAGTTCTTC.

The V and J genes are TRBV15 and TRBJ1-6; D call uncertain. Trimming left V 0 bases short and J 10 bases short, with 4 bases between. Germline-derived CDR1 and CDR2 are LNHNV and YYDKDF (reference sequence). The CDR3 is made up of 12 amino acids. The CDR3 bases are TGTGCCACCAGCAGAGATTCCTCACCCCTCCACTTT. Protein product: CATSRDSSPLHF.

This clone is a singleton in its sample. The genes are TRBV2 and TRBJ2-5, with 9 bases that match TRBD2. CDR1 is SNHLY, CDR2 FYNNEI, per germline. Trimming cost V 7 bases and J 5 bases; bases outside gene matches: 11. The CDR3 sequence is 15 residues long. CDR3 amino acids: CASTAGRGGPETQYF. CDR3 bases: TGTGCCAGCACCGCAGGGCGGGGGGGCCCTGAGACCCAGTACTTC.

This clone was recorded a few times. V is TRBV5-6 and J is TRBJ1-1; D not certain. Germline V gives CDR1 SGHDT, CDR2 YYEEEE. CDR3 length: 16 amino acids. V gave up 1 base and J gave up 7 bases, with 20 bases separating them. CDR3 sequence: CASSLSVGQTNGEAFF. The CDR3 DNA reads as TGTGCCAGCAGCTTGTCCGTTGGGCAGACGAACGGTGAAGCTTTCTTT.

The genes are TRBV29-1 and TRBJ2-3, with D tentatively TRBD1 (6 bases). The CDR3 has 13 residues. Trimming removed 7 bases from V and 2 bases from J, with 13 bases in between. Germline V lookup: CDR1 SQVTM, CDR2 ANQGSEA. The CDR3 sequence: CSGNGQPTDTQYF. DNA for the CDR3: TGCAGCGGCAATGGACAGCCCACAGATACGCAGTATTTT.